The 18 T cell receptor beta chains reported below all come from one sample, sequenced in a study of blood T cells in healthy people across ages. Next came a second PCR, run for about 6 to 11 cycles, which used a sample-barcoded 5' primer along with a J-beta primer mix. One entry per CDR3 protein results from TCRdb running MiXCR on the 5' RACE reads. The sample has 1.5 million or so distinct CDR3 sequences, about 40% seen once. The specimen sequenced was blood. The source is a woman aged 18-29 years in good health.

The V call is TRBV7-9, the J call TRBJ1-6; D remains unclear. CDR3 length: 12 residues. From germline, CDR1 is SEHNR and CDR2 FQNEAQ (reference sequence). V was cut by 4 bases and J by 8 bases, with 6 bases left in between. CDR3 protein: CASSSVYSPLHF. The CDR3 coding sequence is TGTGCCAGCAGCTCGGTTTATTCACCCCTCCACTTT.

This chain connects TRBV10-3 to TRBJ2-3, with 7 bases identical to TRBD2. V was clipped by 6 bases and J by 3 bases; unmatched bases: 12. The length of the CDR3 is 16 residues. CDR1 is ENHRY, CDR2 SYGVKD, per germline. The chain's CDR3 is CAISRGGGGQTDTQYF. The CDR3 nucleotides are TGTGCCATCAGCCGTGGTGGGGGAGGGCAGACAGATACGCAGTATTTT.

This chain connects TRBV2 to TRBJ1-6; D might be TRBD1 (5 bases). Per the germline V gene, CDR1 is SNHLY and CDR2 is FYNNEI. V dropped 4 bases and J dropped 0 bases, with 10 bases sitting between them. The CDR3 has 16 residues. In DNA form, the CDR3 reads TGTGCCAGCAGTGGGGGCTACCCCTCCTATAATTCACCCCTCCACTTT. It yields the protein CASSGGYPSYNSPLHF. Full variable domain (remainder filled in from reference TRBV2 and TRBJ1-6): EPEVTQTPSHQVTQMGQEVILRCVPISNHLYFYWYRQILGQKVEFLVSFYNNEISEKSEIFDDQFSVERPDGSNFTLKIRSTKLEDSAMYFCASSGGYPSYNSPLHFGNGTRLTVT.

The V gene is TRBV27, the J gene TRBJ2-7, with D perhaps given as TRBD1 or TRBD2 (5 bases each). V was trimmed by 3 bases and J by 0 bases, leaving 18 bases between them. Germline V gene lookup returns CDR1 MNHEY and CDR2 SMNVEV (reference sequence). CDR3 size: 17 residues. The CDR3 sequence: CASSFRGSRGASYEQYF. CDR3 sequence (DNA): TGTGCCAGCAGTTTTCGGGGAAGCCGAGGGGCCTCCTACGAGCAGTACTTC.

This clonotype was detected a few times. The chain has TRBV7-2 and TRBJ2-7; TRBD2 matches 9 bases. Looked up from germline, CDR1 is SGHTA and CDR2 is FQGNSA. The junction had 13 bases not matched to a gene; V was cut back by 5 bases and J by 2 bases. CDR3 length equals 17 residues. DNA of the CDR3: TGTGCCAGCAGCCCCCCGGAGGCTAGCGGGATTGCCTACGAGCAGTACTTC. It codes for CASSPPEASGIAYEQYF.

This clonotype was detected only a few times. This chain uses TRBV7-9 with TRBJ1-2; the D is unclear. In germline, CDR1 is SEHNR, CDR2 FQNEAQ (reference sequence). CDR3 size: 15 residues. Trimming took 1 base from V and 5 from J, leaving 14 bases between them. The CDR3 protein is CASSLDGVLGYGYTF. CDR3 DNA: TGTGCCAGCAGCTTAGATGGAGTATTAGGTTATGGCTACACCTTC.

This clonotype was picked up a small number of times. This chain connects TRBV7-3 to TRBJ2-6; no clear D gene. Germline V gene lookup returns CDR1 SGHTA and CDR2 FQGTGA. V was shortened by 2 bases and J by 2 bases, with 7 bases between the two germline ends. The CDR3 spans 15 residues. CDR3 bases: TGTGCCAGCAGCTTACGAGACGCTGGGGCCAACGTCCTGACTTTC. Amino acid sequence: CASSLRDAGANVLTF.

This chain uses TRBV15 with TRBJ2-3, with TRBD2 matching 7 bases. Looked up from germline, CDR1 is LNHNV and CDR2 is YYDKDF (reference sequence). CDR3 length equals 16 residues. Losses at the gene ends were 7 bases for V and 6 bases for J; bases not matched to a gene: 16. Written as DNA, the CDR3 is TGTGCCACCACCGATGGACTAGGGACTGACATGGATACGCAGTATTTT. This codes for CATTDGLGTDMDTQYF. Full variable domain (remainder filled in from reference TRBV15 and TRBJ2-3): DAMVIQNPRYQVTQFGKPVTLSCSQTLNHNVMYWYQQKSSQAPKLLFHYYDKDFNNEADTPDNFQSRRPNTSFCFLDIRSPGLGDTAMYLCATTDGLGTDMDTQYFGPGTRLTVL.

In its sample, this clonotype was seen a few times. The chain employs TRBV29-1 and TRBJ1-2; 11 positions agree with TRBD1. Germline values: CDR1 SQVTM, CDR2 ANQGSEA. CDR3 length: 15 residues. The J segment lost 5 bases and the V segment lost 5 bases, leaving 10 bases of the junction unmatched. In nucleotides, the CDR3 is TGCAGCGTTCCGGGACAGGGGGACTTCTGGTATGGCTACACCTTC. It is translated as CSVPGQGDFWYGYTF.

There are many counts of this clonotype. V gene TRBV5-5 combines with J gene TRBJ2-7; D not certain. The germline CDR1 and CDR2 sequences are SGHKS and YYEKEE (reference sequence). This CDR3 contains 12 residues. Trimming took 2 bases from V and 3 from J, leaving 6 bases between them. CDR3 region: CASSLMGYEQYF. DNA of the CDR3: TGTGCCAGCAGCTTAATGGGCTACGAGCAGTACTTC.

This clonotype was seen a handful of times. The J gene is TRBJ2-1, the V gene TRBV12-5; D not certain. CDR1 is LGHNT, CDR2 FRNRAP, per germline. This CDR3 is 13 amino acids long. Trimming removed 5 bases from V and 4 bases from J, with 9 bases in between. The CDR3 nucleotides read TGTGCTAGTGGTGACGGAGTTTACAATGAGCAGTTCTTC. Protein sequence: CASGDGVYNEQFF.

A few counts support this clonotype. CDR3 in DNA: TGCAGTGCTAGCTCCAGACAGGGGGGTAGCTATGGCTACACCTTC. This gives the protein CSASSRQGGSYGYTF. This sequence joins TRBV20-1 and TRBJ1-2; 9 nucleotides align to TRBD1. The CDR3 spans 15 residues. In germline, CDR1 is DFQATT, CDR2 SNEGSKA (reference sequence). The junction had 9 bases not matched to a gene; V was cut back by 3 bases and J by 4 bases.

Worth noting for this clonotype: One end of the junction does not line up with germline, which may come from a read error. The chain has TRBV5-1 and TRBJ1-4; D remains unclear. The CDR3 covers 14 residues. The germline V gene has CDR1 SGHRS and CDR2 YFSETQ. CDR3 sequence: CASSFGEAKEKLFF. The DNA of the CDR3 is TGCGCCAGCAGCTTCGGTGAGGCTAAGGAAAAACTGTTTTTT.

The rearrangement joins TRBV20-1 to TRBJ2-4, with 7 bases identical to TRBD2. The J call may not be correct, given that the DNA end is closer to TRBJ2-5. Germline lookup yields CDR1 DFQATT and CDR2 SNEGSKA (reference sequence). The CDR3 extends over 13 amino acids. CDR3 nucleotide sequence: TGCAGTGCCGCCGGGGGGAAACAAGAGACCCAGTACTTC. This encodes CSAAGGKQETQYF.

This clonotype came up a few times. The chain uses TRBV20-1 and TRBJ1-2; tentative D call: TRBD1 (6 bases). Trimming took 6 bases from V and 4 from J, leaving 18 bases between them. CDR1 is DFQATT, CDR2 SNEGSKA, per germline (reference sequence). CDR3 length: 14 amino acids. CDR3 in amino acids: CSAEDRHPLYGYTF. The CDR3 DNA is TGCAGTGCCGAGGACAGACATCCGCTCTATGGCTACACCTTC.

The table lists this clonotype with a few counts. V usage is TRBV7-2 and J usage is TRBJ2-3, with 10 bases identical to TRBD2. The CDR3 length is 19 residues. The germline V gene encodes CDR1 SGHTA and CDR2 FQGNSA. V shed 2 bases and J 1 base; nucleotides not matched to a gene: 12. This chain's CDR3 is CASSLSSSGGHGGTDTQYF. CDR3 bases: TGTGCCAGCAGCTTATCGTCTAGCGGGGGCCACGGAGGCACAGATACGCAGTATTTT. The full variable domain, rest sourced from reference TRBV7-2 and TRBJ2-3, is GAGVSQSPSNKVTEKGKDVELRCDPISGHTALYWYRQSLGQGLEFLIYFQGNSAPDKSGLPSDRFSAERTGGSVSTLTIQRTQQEDSAVYLCASSLSSSGGHGGTDTQYFGPGTRLTVL.

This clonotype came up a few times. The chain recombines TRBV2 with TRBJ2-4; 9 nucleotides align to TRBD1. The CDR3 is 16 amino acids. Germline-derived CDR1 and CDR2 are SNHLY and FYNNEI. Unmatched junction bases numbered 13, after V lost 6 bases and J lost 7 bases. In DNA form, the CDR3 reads TGTGCCAGCAGGGAGAACCCGACAGGGGGAGGGAACATTCAGTACTTC. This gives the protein CASRENPTGGGNIQYF.

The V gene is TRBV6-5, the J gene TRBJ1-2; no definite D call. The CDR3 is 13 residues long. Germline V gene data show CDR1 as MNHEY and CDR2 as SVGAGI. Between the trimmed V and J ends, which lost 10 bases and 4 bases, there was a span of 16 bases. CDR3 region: CATTSSRSYGYTF. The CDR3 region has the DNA TGTGCCACCACGAGCAGCCGATCCTATGGCTACACCTTC.